This T cell receptor beta chain originates from a study of blood T cell repertoires in COVID-19. Assay: immunoSEQ multiplex PCR; the TCRdb copy retains only in-frame clones and omits some. This sample carries about 140,000 clones, approximately 80% of them seen once, and the ten largest clones take roughly two fifths. This CDR3 is built from 15 residues. The germline CDR1 and CDR2 sequences are SGHAT and FQNNGV. V dropped 5 bases and J dropped 4; count of bases not matched to a gene: 6. V and J are TRBV11-2 and TRBJ2-1; 9 positions match TRBD2. Sequenced input: peripheral blood. This TCR came from a human donor in a cohort sampled during active COVID-19. The CDR3 spells CASSILSGGYNEQFF. CDR3 in DNA: TGTGCCAGCAGCATCCTGAGCGGGGGGTACAATGAGCAGTTCTTC.